The 4 T cell receptor beta chains below come from one sample, sequenced in a study of T cells after posttransplantation cyclophosphamide. The protocol was immunoSEQ multiplex PCR, while the TCRdb copy is restricted to in-frame clones and leaves out a portion. The data hold 1,500 or so clones, with 70% to 85% observed a single time. Cyclophosphamide on days +3 and +4 followed busulfan-fludarabine conditioning and a marrow graft. This material consisted of CD4+ T cells sorted from PBMCs, taken 223 days after allogeneic stem cell transplant with posttransplant cyclophosphamide. Receptors originate from a female patient between 55 and 75 years old who received an allogeneic stem cell transplant from an unrelated donor, was CMV-positive, and had acute GVHD only. Some T cells may arise from the graft donor.

The V call is TRBV7-3, the J call TRBJ2-1; D not resolved. V lost 6 bases to trimming and J lost 2 bases, with 14 bases between them. Germline assignment: CDR1 SGHTA and CDR2 FQGTGA. This CDR3 spans 15 amino acids. The CDR3 reads CASSRGLGTYNEQFF. CDR3 bases: TGTGCCAGCAGTCGAGGCCTCGGCACCTACAATGAGCAGTTCTTC. Based on the CDR3 plus reference TRBV7-3 and TRBJ2-1, the full variable domain is GAGVSQTPSNKVTEKGKYVELRCDPISGHTALYWYRQSLGQGPEFLIYFQGTGAADDSGLPNDRFFAVRPEGSVSTLKIQRTERGDSAVYLCASSRGLGTYNEQFFGPGTRLTVL.

The chain employs TRBV5-8 and TRBJ2-3; 10 bases fit TRBD1. The CDR3 consists of 14 residues. With 5 bases clipped from V and 5 bases from J, the junction kept 5 bases outside the gene matches. Germline CDR1 is SGHTS and CDR2 is YDEGEE. The CDR3 sequence is CASSRWDRGDTQYF. The CDR3, as DNA: TGTGCCAGCAGTCGCTGGGACAGGGGAGATACGCAGTATTTT. The full variable domain, its missing parts supplied by reference TRBV5-8 and TRBJ2-3, is EAGVTQSPTHLIKTRGQQATLRCSPISGHTSVYWYQQALGLGLQFLLWYDEGEERNRGNFPPRFSGRQFPNYSSELNVNALELEDSALYLCASSRWDRGDTQYFGPGTRLTVL.

The count of this clone is one. The rearrangement links TRBV2 to TRBJ1-2; 7 bases map to TRBD1. The CDR3 sequence is 14 residues long. CDR1 is SNHLY, CDR2 FYNNEI, per germline. Trimming removed 7 bases from V and 3 bases from J; junction bases left unmatched: 8. This CDR3 is CASNEGDRDYGYTF. DNA for the CDR3: TGTGCCAGCAACGAGGGAGACAGGGACTATGGCTACACCTTC.

This clone has only one observation. At one end, the junction sequence differs from germline, possibly due to a read error. The V call is TRBV4-2, the J call TRBJ2-2; maybe TRBD2 (5 bases). The germline V gene encodes CDR1 LGHNA and CDR2 YNFKEQ. The CDR3 runs to 12 residues. For the CDR3, the DNA is TGTGCCAGCAGCCTTAAGGACCGGGGAGCTGTTTTT. This sequence encodes CASSLKDRGAVF.